This T cell receptor (beta chain) was recorded in a study of T cell repertoires in cytomegalovirus infection. Study-wide background: From public TCR beta signatures came an indication of both CMV infection and matching HLA type.

TCRdb reprocessed the reads with MiXCR, giving one entry per CDR3 protein. Among 450,000 to 550,000 distinct CDR3 sequences listed, approximately 16% were seen once. The study's findings and limits: In two of eight donors, the top clonotype was HLA-C-restricted CMV-specific. Cumulative frequency of public TCR beta families picked out carriers of CMV plus the relevant HLA.

With V trimmed by 4 bases and J by 0 bases, 7 bases remained unmatched. Germline-derived CDR1 and CDR2 are SGHRS and YFSETQ. The CDR3 runs 16 residues. As for this clonotype: Its antigen is not identified.

The chain joins TRBV5-1 to TRBJ1-1; the match to TRBD1 covers 9 bases. The TCR was taken from a human donor in good health (CMV status not recorded). Some clones in this sample may be carry-over from other donors' samples. Material for sequencing was CD8+ T cells from PBMCs. The CDR3 region has the DNA TGCGCCAGCAGCGAGGGACAGGGACGTGTGAACACTGAAGCTTTCTTT. This translates into CASSEGQGRVNTEAFF.